This TCR beta chain came from a study of OX40 agonist ivuxolimab in advanced cancers. Study-wide background: Dosing consisted of intravenous ivuxolimab at 0.01 to 10 mg/kg every 2 weeks.

This CDR3 has 14 residues. Germline V lookup: CDR1 SNHLY, CDR2 FYNNEI. V dropped 7 bases and J dropped 4 bases, with 16 bases sitting between them. Profiled with immunoSEQ multiplex PCR; TCRdb holds only in-frame clones, not every one. The sample contains about 98,000 clones, approximately 91% of which appear only once. Patients were ruled out by autoimmune disease history or systemic immunosuppression. Blood specimens came from baseline, cycle 4 day 1, and cycle 7 day 1. The rearrangement links TRBV2 to TRBJ1-2; maybe TRBD1 (6 bases). The specimen was CD4+ or CD8+ T cells sorted from blood, collected in a trial of the OX40 agonist ivuxolimab. This receptor was taken from an adult with an advanced solid tumor such as melanoma, head and neck, liver or kidney cancer. The DNA for the CDR3 is TGTGCCAGCATGCGTGGGGGGCGCGTCTATGGCTACACCTTC. It specifies CASMRGGRVYGYTF.